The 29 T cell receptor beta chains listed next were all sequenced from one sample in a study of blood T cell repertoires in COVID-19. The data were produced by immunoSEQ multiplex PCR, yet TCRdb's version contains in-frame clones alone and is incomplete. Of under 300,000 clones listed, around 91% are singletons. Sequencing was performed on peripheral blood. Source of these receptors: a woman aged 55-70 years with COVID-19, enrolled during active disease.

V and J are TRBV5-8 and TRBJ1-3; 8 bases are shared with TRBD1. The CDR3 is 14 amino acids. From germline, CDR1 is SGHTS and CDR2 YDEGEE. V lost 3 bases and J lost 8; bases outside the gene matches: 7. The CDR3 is CASSSPGQAYTIYF. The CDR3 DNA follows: TGTGCCAGCAGCTCACCGGGACAGGCCTACACCATATATTTT.

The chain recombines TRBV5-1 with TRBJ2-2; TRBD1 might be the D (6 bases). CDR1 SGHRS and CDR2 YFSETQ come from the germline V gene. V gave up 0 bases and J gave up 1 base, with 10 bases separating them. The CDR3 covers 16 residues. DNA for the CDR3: TGCGCCAGCAGCTTGGTAGTACAGGGGAACACCGGGGAGCTGTTTTTT. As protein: CASSLVVQGNTGELFF.

CDR3 protein: CASSQYPTLTDPMTGTEAFF. As DNA, the CDR3 is TGCGCCAGCAGCCAATACCCAACTTTAACCGATCCGATGACGGGGACTGAAGCTTTCTTT. The chain recombines TRBV4-1 with TRBJ1-1; D unresolved. V was pared by 2 bases and J by 5 bases, with 30 bases between. The CDR3 totals 20 residues. Germline values: CDR1 MGHRA, CDR2 YSYEKL.

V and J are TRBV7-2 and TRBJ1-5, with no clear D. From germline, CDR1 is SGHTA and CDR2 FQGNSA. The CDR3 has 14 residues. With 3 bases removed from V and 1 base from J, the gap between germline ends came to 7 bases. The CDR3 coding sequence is TGTGCCAGCAGCTTCGGCAGGAGCAATCAGCCCCAGCATTTT. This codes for CASSFGRSNQPQHF.

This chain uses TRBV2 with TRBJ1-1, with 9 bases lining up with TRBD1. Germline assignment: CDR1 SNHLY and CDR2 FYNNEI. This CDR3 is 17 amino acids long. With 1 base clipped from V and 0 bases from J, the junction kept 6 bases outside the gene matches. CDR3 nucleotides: TGTGCCAGCAGTGAAGGGGGACAGGGAAGACTGAACACTGAAGCTTTCTTT. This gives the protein CASSEGGQGRLNTEAFF.

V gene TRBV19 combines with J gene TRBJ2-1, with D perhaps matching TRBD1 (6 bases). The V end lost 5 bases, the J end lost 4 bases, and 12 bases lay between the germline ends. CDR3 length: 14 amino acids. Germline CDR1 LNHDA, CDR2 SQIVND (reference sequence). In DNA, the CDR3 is TGTGCCAGTAGTCGGCAGGGGATATACAATGAGCAGTTCTTC. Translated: CASSRQGIYNEQFF.

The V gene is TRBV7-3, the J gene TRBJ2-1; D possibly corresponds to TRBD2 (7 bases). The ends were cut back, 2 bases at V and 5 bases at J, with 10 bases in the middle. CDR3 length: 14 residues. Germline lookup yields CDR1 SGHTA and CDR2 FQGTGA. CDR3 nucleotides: TGTGCCAGCAGCTTAGCGGGGGCCAACAATGAGCAGTTCTTC. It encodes CASSLAGANNEQFF.

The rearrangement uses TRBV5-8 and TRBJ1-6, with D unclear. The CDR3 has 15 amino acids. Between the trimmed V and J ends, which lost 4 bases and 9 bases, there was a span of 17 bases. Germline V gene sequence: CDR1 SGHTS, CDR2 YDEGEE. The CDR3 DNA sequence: TGTGCCAGCAGCGATTGGCTAGGGAGCAGTTCACCCCTCCACTTT. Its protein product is CASSDWLGSSSPLHF. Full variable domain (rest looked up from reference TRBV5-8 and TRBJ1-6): EAGVTQSPTHLIKTRGQQATLRCSPISGHTSVYWYQQALGLGLQFLLWYDEGEERNRGNFPPRFSGRQFPNYSSELNVNALELEDSALYLCASSDWLGSSSPLHFGNGTRLTVT.

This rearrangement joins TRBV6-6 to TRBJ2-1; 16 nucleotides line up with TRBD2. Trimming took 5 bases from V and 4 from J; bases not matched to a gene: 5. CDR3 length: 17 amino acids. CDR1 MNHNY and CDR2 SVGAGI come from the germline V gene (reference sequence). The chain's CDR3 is CASSQGLAGGEYNEQFF. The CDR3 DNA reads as TGTGCCAGCAGTCAGGGACTAGCGGGGGGGGAATACAATGAGCAGTTCTTC.

The CDR3 here is CASSLDRGAYEQYF. CDR3 DNA: TGTGCCAGCAGCTTGGACAGGGGGGCCTACGAGCAGTACTTC. The V and J genes are TRBV7-9 and TRBJ2-7; 10 bases match TRBD1. The junction had 1 base not matched to a gene; V was cut back by 3 bases and J by 2 bases. The CDR3 is 14 residues long. From germline, CDR1 is SEHNR and CDR2 FQNEAQ (reference sequence).

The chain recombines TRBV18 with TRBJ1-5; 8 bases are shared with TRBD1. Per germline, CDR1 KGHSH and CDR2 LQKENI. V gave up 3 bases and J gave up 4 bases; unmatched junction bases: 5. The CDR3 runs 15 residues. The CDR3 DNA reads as TGTGCCAGCTCACCTACAGGGGACAGGAATCAGCCCCAGCATTTT. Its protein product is CASSPTGDRNQPQHF.

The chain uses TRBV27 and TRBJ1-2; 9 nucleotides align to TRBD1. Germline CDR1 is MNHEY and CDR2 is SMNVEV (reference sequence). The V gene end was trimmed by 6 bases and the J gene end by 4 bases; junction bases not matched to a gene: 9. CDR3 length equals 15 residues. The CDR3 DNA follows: TGTGCCAGCAGGCCAACAGGGGGCGTAGTCTATGGCTACACCTTC. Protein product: CASRPTGGVVYGYTF.

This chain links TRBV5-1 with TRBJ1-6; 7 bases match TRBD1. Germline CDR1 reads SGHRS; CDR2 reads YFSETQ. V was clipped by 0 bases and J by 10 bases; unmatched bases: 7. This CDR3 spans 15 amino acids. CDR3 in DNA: TGCGCCAGCAGCTTGGACAGGGGCGAGGGATCACCCCTCCACTTT. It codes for CASSLDRGEGSPLHF. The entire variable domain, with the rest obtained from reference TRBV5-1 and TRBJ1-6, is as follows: KAGVTQTPRYLIKTRGQQVTLSCSPISGHRSVSWYQQTPGQGLQFLFEYFSETQRNKGNFPGRFSGRQFSNSRSEMNVSTLELGDSALYLCASSLDRGEGSPLHFGNGTRLTVT.

The CDR3 nucleotides are TGTGCCTGGACCTCCCGAAGGAACAGGGAACGTCAGCCCCAGCATTTT. Translated, it gives CAWTSRRNRERQPQHF. The V gene is TRBV30, the J gene TRBJ1-5; D is possibly TRBD1 (6 bases). The V end lost 4 bases, the J end lost 6 bases, and 22 bases lay between the germline ends. This CDR3 region has 16 residues. CDR1 and CDR2 (germline): GTSNPN, SVGIG (reference sequence).

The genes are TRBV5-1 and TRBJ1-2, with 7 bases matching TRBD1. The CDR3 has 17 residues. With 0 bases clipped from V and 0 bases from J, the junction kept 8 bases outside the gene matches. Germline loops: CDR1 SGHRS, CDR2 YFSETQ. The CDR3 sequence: CASSLDPGQQANYGYTF. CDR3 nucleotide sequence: TGCGCCAGCAGCTTGGACCCGGGACAGCAAGCTAACTATGGCTACACCTTC. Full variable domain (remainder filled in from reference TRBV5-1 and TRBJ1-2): KAGVTQTPRYLIKTRGQQVTLSCSPISGHRSVSWYQQTPGQGLQFLFEYFSETQRNKGNFPGRFSGRQFSNSRSEMNVSTLELGDSALYLCASSLDPGQQANYGYTFGSGTRLTVV.

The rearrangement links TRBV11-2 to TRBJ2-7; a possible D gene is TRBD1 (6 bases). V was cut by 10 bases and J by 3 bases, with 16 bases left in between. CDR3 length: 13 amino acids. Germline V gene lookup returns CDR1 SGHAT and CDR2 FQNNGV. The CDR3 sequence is CATKSGTNYEQYF. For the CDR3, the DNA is TGTGCCACCAAATCCGGGACAAACTACGAGCAGTACTTC.

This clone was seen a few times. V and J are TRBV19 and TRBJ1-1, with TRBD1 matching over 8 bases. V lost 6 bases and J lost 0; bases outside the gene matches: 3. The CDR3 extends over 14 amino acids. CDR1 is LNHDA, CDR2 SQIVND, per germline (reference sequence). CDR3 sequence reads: CASRGDRLNTEAFF. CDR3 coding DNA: TGTGCCAGTAGGGGGGACAGGTTGAACACTGAAGCTTTCTTT.

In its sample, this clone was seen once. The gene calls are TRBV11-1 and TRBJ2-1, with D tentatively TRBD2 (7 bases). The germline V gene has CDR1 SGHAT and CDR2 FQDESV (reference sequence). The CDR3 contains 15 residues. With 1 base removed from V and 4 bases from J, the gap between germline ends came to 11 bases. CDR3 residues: CASSLEGGAYNEQFF. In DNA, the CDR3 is TGTGCCAGCAGCTTAGAGGGGGGGGCGTACAATGAGCAGTTCTTC.

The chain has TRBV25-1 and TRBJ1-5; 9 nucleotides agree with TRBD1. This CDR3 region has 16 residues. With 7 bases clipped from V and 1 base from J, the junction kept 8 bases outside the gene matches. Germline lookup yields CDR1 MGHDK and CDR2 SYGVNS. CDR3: CASTGTGRFSNQPQHF. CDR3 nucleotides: TGTGCCAGCACAGGGACAGGGCGGTTCAGCAATCAGCCCCAGCATTTT.

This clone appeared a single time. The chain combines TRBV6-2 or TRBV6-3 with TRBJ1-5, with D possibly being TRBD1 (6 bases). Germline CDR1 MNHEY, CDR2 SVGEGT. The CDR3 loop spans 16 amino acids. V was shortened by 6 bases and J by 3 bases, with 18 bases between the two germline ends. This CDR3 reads CASSSGQTRVNQPQHF. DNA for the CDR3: TGTGCCAGCAGCTCGGGACAAACAAGAGTCAATCAGCCCCAGCATTTT.

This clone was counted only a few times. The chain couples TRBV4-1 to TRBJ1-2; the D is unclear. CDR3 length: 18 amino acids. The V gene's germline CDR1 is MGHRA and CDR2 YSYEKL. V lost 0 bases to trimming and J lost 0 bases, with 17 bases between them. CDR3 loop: CASSQDPGRPRTNYGYTF. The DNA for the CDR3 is TGCGCCAGCAGCCAAGATCCTGGTCGTCCCAGGACTAACTATGGCTACACCTTC.

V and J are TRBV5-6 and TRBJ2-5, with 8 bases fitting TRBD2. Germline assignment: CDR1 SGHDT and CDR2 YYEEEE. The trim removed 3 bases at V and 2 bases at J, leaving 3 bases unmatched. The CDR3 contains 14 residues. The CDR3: CASSWRGAQETQYF. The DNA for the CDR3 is TGTGCCAGCAGCTGGCGGGGGGCGCAAGAGACCCAGTACTTC.

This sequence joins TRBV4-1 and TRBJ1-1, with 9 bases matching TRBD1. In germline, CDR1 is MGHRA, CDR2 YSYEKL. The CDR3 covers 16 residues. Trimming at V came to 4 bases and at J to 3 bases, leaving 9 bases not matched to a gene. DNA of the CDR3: TGCGCCAGCAGCCGAGAGACAGGGGGATCATACACTGAAGCTTTCTTT. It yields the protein CASSRETGGSYTEAFF.

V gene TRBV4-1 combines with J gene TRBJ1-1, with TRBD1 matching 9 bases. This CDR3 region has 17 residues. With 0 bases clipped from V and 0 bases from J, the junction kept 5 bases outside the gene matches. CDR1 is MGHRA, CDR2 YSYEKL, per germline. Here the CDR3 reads CASSQDVTGGVNTEAFF. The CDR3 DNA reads TGCGCCAGCAGCCAAGATGTGACAGGGGGAGTGAACACTGAAGCTTTCTTT.

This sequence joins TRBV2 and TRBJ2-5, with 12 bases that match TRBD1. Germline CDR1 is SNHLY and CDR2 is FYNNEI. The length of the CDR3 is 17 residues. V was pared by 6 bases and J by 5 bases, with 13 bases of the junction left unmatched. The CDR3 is CASRPGTGGTFGETQYF. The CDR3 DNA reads TGTGCCAGCAGGCCGGGGACAGGGGGCACTTTTGGGGAGACCCAGTACTTC.

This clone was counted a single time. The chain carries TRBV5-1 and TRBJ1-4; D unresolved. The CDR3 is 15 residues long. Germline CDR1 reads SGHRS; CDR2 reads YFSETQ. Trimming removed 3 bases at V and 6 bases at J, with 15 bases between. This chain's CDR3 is CASSSLSPGDEKLFF. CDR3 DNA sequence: TGCGCCAGCAGCTCCTTGTCACCCGGTGATGAAAAACTGTTTTTT.

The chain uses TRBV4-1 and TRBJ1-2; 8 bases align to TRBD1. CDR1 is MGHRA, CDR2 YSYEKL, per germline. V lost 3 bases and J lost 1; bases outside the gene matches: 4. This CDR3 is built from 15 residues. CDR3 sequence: CASSQDRAINYGYTF. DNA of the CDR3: TGCGCCAGCAGCCAGGACAGGGCGATTAACTATGGCTACACCTTC.

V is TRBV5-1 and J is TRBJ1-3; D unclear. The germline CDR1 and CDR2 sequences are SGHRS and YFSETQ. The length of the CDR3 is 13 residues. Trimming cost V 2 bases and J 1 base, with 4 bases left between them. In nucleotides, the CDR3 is TGCGCCAGCAGCTTTTCATCTGGAAACACCATATATTTT. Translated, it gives CASSFSSGNTIYF.

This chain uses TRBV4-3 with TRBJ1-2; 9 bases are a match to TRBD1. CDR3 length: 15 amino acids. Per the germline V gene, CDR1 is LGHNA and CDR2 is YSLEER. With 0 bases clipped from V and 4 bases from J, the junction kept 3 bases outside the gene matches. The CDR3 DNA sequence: TGCGCCAGCAGCCAAGATGTACAGGGGGCCTATGGCTACACCTTC. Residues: CASSQDVQGAYGYTF.